The text below deals with one TCR beta chain. What it binds is not known. The data were taken from a study of shared clonotypes between healthy human individuals. Study conclusions and caveats: Genetic and exposure-history diversity was limited by the few donors. Compared with clonotypes that all four donors shared, non-shared clonotypes had lower generation probabilities.

Every donor, a Caucasian adult, lived in Nashville, Tennessee. The V and J ends lost 4 bases and 6 bases respectively, with 12 bases between them. CDR3 length equals 14 residues. Germline lookup yields CDR1 MGHRA and CDR2 YSYEKL. Original analysis: Junction-only immunoSEQ data arrived without quality scores, meaning filtering differed. The table came from immunoSEQ multiplex PCR; TCRdb's copy has only in-frame clones and leaves some out. The D gene and trimming were derived from the DNA, and the V and J assignments and clone size from that table. This sample carries approximately 100,000 clones, 67% of them seen once, and the ten largest clones take around 25%.

The J gene is TRBJ2-2, the V gene TRBV4-1; D gene unclear. The sample comprised memory CD8+ T cells sorted from blood. The subset: CD45RO+ cells pooled with CCR7-negative TemRA cells. The origin of this receptor is a woman aged 30 to 39 in good health. Written as DNA, the CDR3 is TGCGCCAGCAGCCTCGACCCCTTCGCCGGGGAGCTGTTTTTT. Protein: CASSLDPFAGELFF.